The rows below give T cell receptor beta chains drawn from one sample of a study of T-cell memory formation after mild COVID-19. TCRdb analysed the 5' RACE reads with MiXCR anew, one entry per CDR3 protein. The sample has 250,000 to 300,000 distinct CDR3 sequences, 16% seen once. Material for sequencing was PBMCs or a T cell subset sorted from them (not recorded which). The receptors here all came from a man between 18 and 35 years old who had mild COVID-19 (a few samples of this study predate the infection). Cell type and time point are not known. CDR3s leave out the opening cysteine and the closing phenylalanine or tryptophan. The D gene is left open where the match is weak.

>TRBV7-9|TRBJ1-1|-
ASSLGDLNTEAF
>TRBV4-1|TRBJ1-1|-
ASSIRKSGIRSAF
>TRBV12-3/TRBV12-4|TRBJ2-5|-
ASSLSTETQY
>TRBV12-3/TRBV12-4|TRBJ2-5|-
ASSFGQGLRETQY
>TRBV7-2|TRBJ2-5|-
ASSQRRDTRETQY
>TRBV6-2/TRBV6-3|TRBJ1-2|-
ASNFNRVDGYT
>TRBV11-3|TRBJ2-1|-
ASSTRGVGNEQF
>TRBV29-1|TRBJ1-1|-
SVEALTFEAF
>TRBV29-1|TRBJ1-1|-
SAHRVGTEAF
>TRBV6-5|TRBJ2-5|-
ASSYSLGLEQRQETQY
>TRBV5-5|TRBJ2-1|-
ASSLPTGANEQF
>TRBV15|TRBJ2-5|-
ATSRDRGSTRKETQY
>TRBV20-1|TRBJ2-5|-
SARVVAEETQY
>TRBV9|TRBJ1-6|-
ASSPRADGSSYNSPLH
>TRBV6-5|TRBJ1-2|TRBD1
ASSFSGTAPYGYT
>TRBV27|TRBJ2-1|TRBD2
ASSLSGGASYNEQF
>TRBV7-9|TRBJ2-4|-
ASSLNPGTRAKNIQY
>TRBV4-3|TRBJ2-1|-
ASSQDPRGPVDEQF
>TRBV29-1|TRBJ2-2|-
SVEGENTGELF
>TRBV12-3/TRBV12-4|TRBJ2-5|-
ASSFRLDRKETQY
>TRBV7-6|TRBJ2-2|TRBD1
ASSPGQGTGELF
>TRBV11-2|TRBJ2-3|TRBD2
ASSSQRGPSTDTQY
>TRBV6-6|TRBJ1-1|-
ASSYPHGAVNTEAF
>TRBV10-3|TRBJ2-3|-
AILKLGTQY
>TRBV27|TRBJ2-1|TRBD2
ASSRLAGGLNEQF
>TRBV9|TRBJ1-5|TRBD1
ASSGTGATGQPQH
>TRBV29-1|TRBJ1-1|-
SADDSNTEAF
>TRBV6-2/TRBV6-3|TRBJ2-1|-
ASSRGDYSSYNEQF
>TRBV7-2|TRBJ2-2|-
ASSPPGHTTGELF
>TRBV7-6|TRBJ2-5|TRBD2
ASSPTSGGQETQY
>TRBV3-1|TRBJ1-6|-
ASSQQGMGSPLH
>TRBV18|TRBJ2-5|TRBD1
ASRQKLERGPRETQY
>TRBV7-2|TRBJ2-5|TRBD2
ASSRPTSGGDKSETQY
>TRBV12-3/TRBV12-4|TRBJ1-5|-
ASSLQGNQPQH
>TRBV4-1|TRBJ2-2|-
ASSHAAVTGTGELF